This TCR beta chain was found in a study of response to subunit inactivated influenza vaccine (dated by TCRdb to about 2018). Turning to the overall study: The study used deep quantitative T cell receptor repertoire profiling to track responses to a trivalent subunit inactivated influenza vaccine.

The germline V gene supplies CDR1 MGHRA and CDR2 YSYEKL. Reading from cysteine to phenylalanine, the CDR3 counts 17 amino acids. Kept here is only the CDR3 DNA, which spans 51 bases and is read in frame from base 1. V lost 0 bases and J lost 0 bases; the stretch between them is 9 bases long. Concerning this clonotype: Its binding antigen is unknown. No much larger clone is present one base from it, and per-base qualities are unavailable.

The protocol used for the library was RT-PCR. TCRdb shows the sequencer as Illumina HiSeq 2500. TCRdb reran the public reads through fastp at Q25 and MiXCR, keeping productive beta chains. One record per CDR3 amino acid sequence lists the most common genes and DNA. The sample table contains approximately 170,000 distinct CDR3 sequences; only one count was recorded for about 12% of them. The ten largest clonotypes hold roughly 29% of the sample. The study at large found these results: The authors proposed that each seasonal influenza vaccination may bring in only a limited number of new T cells.

The same data also contributed to another study, on T cells expressing NK-cell markers. The second investigation adds: TCR beta cDNA libraries were made by 5'RACE template switching that added a universal primer site and unique molecular identifiers. Three sorted T-cell subsets (CD3+CD56+NKG2C+, CD3+CD56+NKG2C- and CD3+CD56-NKG2C+) from several donors had their TCR beta-chain repertoires profiled. Among the eight sequenced donors, seven were HCMV-seropositive and one was HCMV-seronegative. In several experiments an anti-gammadeltaTCR antibody was added to restrict sorting to alphabetaTCR-expressing T cells. In over 5 donors, the dominant CD3+CD56+NKG2C+ clonotypes were among the top 10 CD8+ clonotypes and accounted for 1.0-7.0% of CD8+ T cells. Those dominant clonotypes were again the most abundant among CD3+CD56-NKG2C+ cells in several donors, at about 28.3-60.1%. Whether the expanded NKG2C-expressing T cell clones were specific for HCMV antigens was left unclear. All eight donors whose samples were sequenced were randomly selected healthy volunteers, three of them men and five women. HCMV-specific IgG was detected in serum with a commercial ELISA kit to determine HCMV serostatus. Ficoll density gradient centrifugation was used to isolate peripheral blood mononuclear cells from blood. Magnetic immunoseparation with Miltenyi isolation kits was used to isolate CD4+ and CD8+ T cells from PBMC. Synthesis of cDNA was primed from the TCR beta constant segment and was followed by two consecutive PCR amplification steps. The libraries were sequenced on Illumina HiSeq 2000/2500, MiSeq or NextSeq, producing 2 x 150 bp reads. MIGEC handled demultiplexing of the reads and grouping by UMI, while MiTCR was used to assemble and quantify clonotypes. To exclude erroneous sequences, only TCR cDNA sequences supported by at least two reads were retained. Downstream repertoire analysis used the tcR package, and clonotypes were matched across fractions by CDR3 nucleotide sequence plus V segment. VDJmatch was used to annotate antigen specificity against VDJdb, with one amino acid substitution in CDR3 allowed.

The V and J genes are TRBV4-1 and TRBJ2-6; the best D guess is TRBD1, with 5 bases matching. The material sequenced was CD8+ T cells sorted from PBMCs, taken about 12 days after vaccination. This TCR derives from a man between 45 and 60 years old who received an inactivated influenza vaccine. Donor details come from another sample of the same person, matched by shared clones. The DNA sequence is TGCGCCAGCAGCCAAGATCACAGGTCCTCTGGGGCCAACGTCCTGACTTTC. Its coded protein is CASSQDHRSSGANVLTF.